This TCR beta chain was profiled in a study of blood T cell repertoires in COVID-19. Study context: COVID-19 samples, acute and convalescent, were from the United States, Italy and Spain. T cells, B-cell-depleted T cells, or PBMCs supplied cDNA or gDNA.

Germline V lookup: CDR1 LNHDA, CDR2 SQIVND (reference sequence). The V end lost 5 bases, the J end lost 2 bases, and 7 bases lay between the germline ends. This CDR3 is built from 13 residues. Original analysis: Amplified reference gene primers provided the basis for estimating nucleated cell counts. Clones were sequenced by immunoSEQ multiplex PCR, and TCRdb holds only the in-frame ones, with some missing. The D gene and trimming were derived from the DNA, and the V and J assignments and clone size from that table. In the table there are about 400,000 clones, around 84% of which are singletons. This clonotype was obtained from a human donor in a cohort sampled during active COVID-19. The chain couples TRBV19 to TRBJ1-3; the D is unclear. The specimen sequenced was peripheral blood. CDR3 sequence: CASSEGPGNTIYF. The CDR3 DNA follows: TGTGCCAGTAGTGAGGGCCCTGGAAACACCATATATTTT.